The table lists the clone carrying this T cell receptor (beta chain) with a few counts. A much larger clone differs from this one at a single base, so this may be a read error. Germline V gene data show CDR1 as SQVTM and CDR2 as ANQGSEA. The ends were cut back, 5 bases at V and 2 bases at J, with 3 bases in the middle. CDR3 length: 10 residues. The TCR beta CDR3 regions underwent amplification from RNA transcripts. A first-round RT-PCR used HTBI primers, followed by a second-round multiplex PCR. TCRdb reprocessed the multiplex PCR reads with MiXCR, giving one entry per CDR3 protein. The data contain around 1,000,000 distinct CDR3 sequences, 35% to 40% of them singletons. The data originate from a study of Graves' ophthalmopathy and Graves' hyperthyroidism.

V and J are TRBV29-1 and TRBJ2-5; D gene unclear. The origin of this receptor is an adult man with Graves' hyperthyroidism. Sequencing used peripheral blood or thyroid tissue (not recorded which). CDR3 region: CSVYQETQYF. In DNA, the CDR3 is TGCAGCGTTTATCAAGAGACCCAGTACTTC.